This TCR beta chain was obtained from a study of blood T cell repertoires in COVID-19. Produced via immunoSEQ multiplex PCR; TCRdb's table is partial and in-frame only. The sample has roughly 250,000 clones, over 75% seen once. The CDR3 has 15 residues. V shed 4 bases and J 4 bases; nucleotides not matched to a gene: 10. Germline CDR1 SGHNT, CDR2 YYREEE (reference sequence). The V call is TRBV5-4, the J call TRBJ1-2, with TRBD1 identical over 7 bases. This clonotype originated in a woman aged 40 to 50 who had recovered from COVID-19. Sequencing used peripheral blood. The CDR3 DNA reads TGTGCCAGCAGCCGGGACAGTAAAACATCCTATGGCTACACCTTC. It specifies CASSRDSKTSYGYTF.